The source of this TCR beta chain is a study of neurological immune-mediated disorders. Study outcomes and limitations: TCR clonal expansion peaked in HTLV-1-associated myelopathy patients and was lowest in multiple sclerosis patients.

The unsorted libraries were produced from 2 million PBMCs held at -80 C. Germline CDR1 reads MGHRA; CDR2 reads YSYEKL. The length of the CDR3 is 15 residues. V was cut by 3 bases and J by 4 bases, with 15 bases left in between. Synthesis of cDNA used 5'RACE (with 10-nucleotide random UMIs). TCRdb used MiXCR to reprocess the 5' RACE reads, holding one entry per CDR3 protein. The sample holds about 30,000 distinct CDR3 sequences, about 16% seen once. In the case of this clonotype: The antigen is undetermined.

The clonotype originates from a man between 65 and 79 years old in good health. Input material: PBMCs. V and J are TRBV4-1 and TRBJ1-2; a weak D match, TRBD1 (5 bases). The CDR3 DNA reads as TGCGCCAGCAGCCACCCCGGGGCAGGGCTCTATGGCTACACCTTC. Protein: CASSHPGAGLYGYTF.